This T cell receptor beta chain emerged from a study of cytomegalovirus exposure and HLA in healthy donors. The CDR3 runs 16 residues. With V trimmed by 6 bases and J by 2 bases, 8 bases remained unmatched. Germline V gives CDR1 SGHTA, CDR2 FQGNSA. Comment on this clone: Its cognate antigen is unknown.

General study findings and limits: HLA alleles showed associations with 16,951 TCR beta sequences in a later analysis, at a 0.05 false discovery rate. Later analysis found that TCR beta chains associated with HLA were more clonally expanded than other, equally common chains. Testing in vitro showed a few CMV-associated chains specific for CMV antigens. Reports described diagnosis of cytomegalovirus status by the classifier as highly specific and sensitive.

It was with 60 Vbeta and 13 Jbeta primers that the PCR ran. Here immunoSEQ multiplex PCR was the method, and the copy in TCRdb shows in-frame clones only, minus some. The sample has 100,000 to 150,000 clones, roughly four fifths seen once. The sample comprised PBMCs. The rearrangement links TRBV7-2 to TRBJ2-2; the match to TRBD1 covers 8 bases. The clonotype comes from a boy between 2 and 10 years old in good health and CMV-seronegative. CDR3 amino acids: CASRRRDRFNTGELFF. For the CDR3, the DNA is TGTGCCAGCAGACGTCGGGACAGGTTTAACACCGGGGAGCTGTTTTTT.